This T cell receptor (beta chain) was recorded in a study of cytomegalovirus exposure and HLA in healthy donors. In the PCR, 60 Vbeta and 13 Jbeta primers were used. Assay: immunoSEQ multiplex PCR; the TCRdb copy retains only in-frame clones and omits some. The data contain about 190,000 clones, 81% of them singletons. Trimming at V came to 4 bases and at J to 0 bases, leaving 5 bases not matched to a gene. The germline V gene has CDR1 LNHDA and CDR2 SQIVND (reference sequence). The CDR3 totals 16 residues. Everyone who donated was a healthy bone marrow donor. This rearrangement joins TRBV19 to TRBJ1-2; the match to TRBD1 covers 10 bases. The sequenced sample consisted of PBMCs. This sequence was found in a woman under 30 in good health and CMV-seropositive. CDR3 nucleotide sequence: TGTGCCAGTAGTAGGGACAGGGGAGGTTCTAACTATGGCTACACCTTC. As protein: CASSRDRGGSNYGYTF.